The 22 T cell receptor beta chains listed next were all sequenced from one sample in a study of graft-versus-host responses after intestinal transplantation (dated by TCRdb to 2020 to 2022). Their antigen targets remain unknown. Interpreted using the paper, the time point label stands for: cells obtained before transplantation from donor or recipient. Library method: the immunoSEQ multiplex PCR assay. Imported from immuneACCESS, the table was reduced by TCRdb to in-frame sequences with V and J called. These copies leave out some clones; in studies compared against another copy, an unresolved V gene accounts for under half, and the cause of the remainder is not known. Present in this sample are 80,000 to 90,000 clones, roughly 90% of which were seen just once. The ten top clones hold around 0.1% of the sample. The specimen was unstimulated CD4+ T cells sorted from spleen or lymph node cells, collected before intestinal transplant. The receptor source for this set is a human donor who received an intestinal transplant.

The chain combines TRBV5-1 with TRBJ2-7, with a weak D call TRBD1 (6 bases). The length of the CDR3 is 16 residues. The germline V gene encodes CDR1 SGHRS and CDR2 YFSETQ. V was clipped by 4 bases and J by 0 bases, with 17 bases between them. Written as DNA, the CDR3 is TGCGCCAGCAGCCCAGGGACACAAGGTTTCTCCTACGAGCAGTACTTC. It translates to CASSPGTQGFSYEQYF.

The chain carries TRBV6-6 and TRBJ1-5; D gene uncertain. With 10 bases removed from V and 1 base from J, the gap between germline ends came to 14 bases. CDR3 length: 14 residues. CDR1 and CDR2 from the germline V gene are MNHNY and SVGAGI (reference sequence). The CDR3 coding sequence is TGTGCCACCTGGAGCGGGGTGAGCAATCAGCCCCAGCATTTT. This sequence encodes CATWSGVSNQPQHF.

This clone was observed a handful of times. The CDR3, as DNA: TGTGCCAGCAGTGTAGGGACAGGGGCTTTCTTT. This encodes CASSVGTGAFF. The rearrangement links TRBV2 to TRBJ1-1; 9 positions match TRBD1. The ends lost 4 bases at V and 11 bases at J; junction bases unmatched: 2. Per the germline V gene, CDR1 is SNHLY and CDR2 is FYNNEI. The length of the CDR3 is 11 residues.

This chain joins TRBV10-3 and TRBJ1-3; D not resolved. This CDR3 is built from 14 residues. Germline V gene lookup returns CDR1 ENHRY and CDR2 SYGVKD. Trimming removed 4 bases from V and 4 bases from J, with 11 bases in between. In DNA form, the CDR3 reads TGTGCCATCAGTGCCCCCGGGAGGGGAAACACCATATATTTT. It encodes CAISAPGRGNTIYF.

The chain carries TRBV6-5 and TRBJ1-2; a possible D gene is TRBD1 (6 bases). Trimming shortened V by 0 bases and J by 2 bases, and 13 bases separated the two germline ends. The CDR3 length is 16 residues. CDR1 MNHEY and CDR2 SVGAGI come from the germline V gene. The CDR3 DNA sequence: TGTGCCAGCAGTTACTCGGACAGCCCGACGAACTATGGCTACACCTTC. Translation: CASSYSDSPTNYGYTF.

The CDR3 sequence: CASSLFGQEVYTEAFF. Here the CDR3 DNA reads TGTGCCAGCAGCTTATTTGGGCAGGAGGTATACACTGAAGCTTTCTTT. The chain joins TRBV11-1 to TRBJ1-1, with D hard to call. Per the germline V gene, CDR1 is SGHAT and CDR2 is FQDESV (reference sequence). Trimming pared 2 bases from V and 3 bases from J, leaving 16 bases between. The CDR3 sequence is 16 residues long.

The chain combines TRBV6-5 with TRBJ2-2; no clear D. V lost 6 bases and J lost 1, with 9 bases in between. Germline CDR1 and CDR2: MNHEY and SVGAGI. The CDR3 loop spans 14 amino acids. The CDR3 spells CASSLLLNTGELFF. CDR3 coding DNA: TGTGCCAGCAGCCTCTTATTGAACACCGGGGAGCTGTTTTTT.

V gene TRBV6-5 combines with J gene TRBJ2-3; possible D gene TRBD2, 6 bases. The V gene's germline CDR1 is MNHEY and CDR2 SVGAGI. This CDR3 comprises 15 residues. Trimming stripped 10 bases from V and 1 base from J, with 18 bases between. The CDR3 here is CATRVGSGRTDTQYF. The CDR3 DNA reads as TGTGCCACCAGGGTTGGTAGCGGCCGCACAGATACGCAGTATTTT.

This clone appeared a single time. The J gene is TRBJ1-6, the V gene TRBV11-1, with D tentatively TRBD1 (6 bases). This CDR3 has 15 amino acids. V shed 5 bases and J shed 6 bases, with 14 bases lying between them. Germline V CDR1 and CDR2: SGHAT, FQDESV (reference sequence). The CDR3 protein is CASSGGSGPNSPLHF. The CDR3, as DNA: TGTGCCAGCAGCGGGGGCTCTGGACCTAATTCACCCCTCCACTTT.

The rearrangement joins TRBV7-9 to TRBJ2-3; D is ambiguous. CDR1 is SEHNR, CDR2 FQNEAQ, per germline (reference sequence). The CDR3 has 12 amino acids. With 4 bases removed from V and 4 bases from J, the gap between germline ends came to 6 bases. This CDR3 is CASSSSSDTQYF. The DNA for the CDR3 is TGTGCCAGCAGCTCGAGCTCAGATACGCAGTATTTT. The full variable domain, its missing parts supplied by reference TRBV7-9 and TRBJ2-3, is DTGVSQNPRHKITKRGQNVTFRCDPISEHNRLYWYRQTLGQGPEFLTYFQNEAQLEKSRLLSDRFSAERPKGSFSTLEIQRTEQGDSAMYLCASSSSSDTQYFGPGTRLTVL.

The chain combines TRBV7-5 with TRBJ2-5; the table gives TRBD1 as D, unverified against the DNA. TRBV7-5 is shown as a pseudogene. This CDR3 contains 16 residues. The CDR3 reads CARSPRDRELWETQYF. The DNA for the CDR3 is TGTGCCAGAAGCCCAAGGGACAGGGAATTGTGGGAGACCCAGTACTTC.

This chain connects TRBV7-6 to TRBJ2-1; 10 nucleotides line up with TRBD2. After removal of 5 bases from V and 7 bases from J, the junction contained 14 bases not matched to a gene. Per germline, CDR1 SGHVS and CDR2 FNYEAQ. There are 17 residues in the CDR3. CDR3 DNA sequence: TGTGCCAGCAGCCCGTACGTAGCGGGGGGCGCGGGGAATGAGCAGTTCTTC. Translation gives CASSPYVAGGAGNEQFF.

The CDR3 nucleotides are TGTGCCAGCAGTACGGGACAGCTCACCACCGGGGAGCTGTTTTTT. The encoded protein is CASSTGQLTTGELFF. The V and J genes are TRBV5-4 and TRBJ2-2; 7 positions match TRBD1. V lost 5 bases and J lost 4; bases outside the gene matches: 8. The CDR3 has 15 amino acids. CDR1 is SGHNT and CDR2 is YYREEE in the germline V gene (reference sequence).

The CDR3 DNA is TGTGCCAGCAGCCGAGAACAGGGAAGCAATTCACCCCTCCACTTT. The encoded protein is CASSREQGSNSPLHF. V usage is TRBV11-1 and J usage is TRBJ1-6; D is possibly TRBD1 (6 bases). This CDR3 spans 15 amino acids. V was cut by 5 bases and J by 7 bases, with 15 bases left in between. CDR1 is SGHAT, CDR2 FQDESV, per germline (reference sequence).

V usage is TRBV15 and J usage is TRBJ2-5; 8 nucleotides agree with TRBD1. CDR1 and CDR2 from the germline V gene are LNHNV and YYDKDF (reference sequence). The CDR3 is 16 amino acids. The trim removed 5 bases at V and 4 bases at J, leaving 12 bases unmatched. DNA of the CDR3: TGTGCCACCAGCCAGGGGGCCGGCAGGGTGGTAGAGACCCAGTACTTC. Its protein is CATSQGAGRVVETQYF.

The rearrangement links TRBV7-8 to TRBJ1-2, with 10 bases that match TRBD1. This CDR3 is 19 amino acids long. V was clipped by 0 bases and J by 5 bases; unmatched bases: 15. In germline, CDR1 is SGHVS, CDR2 FQNEAQ. In DNA, the CDR3 is TGTGCCAGCAGCTTAGCGAGGGGGGGACAGGGGTTGGAGCTTTATGGCTACACCTTC. Protein sequence: CASSLARGGQGLELYGYTF.

The chain links TRBV7-2 to TRBJ1-5; no firm D call. Germline CDR1 and CDR2: SGHTA and FQGNSA. Trimming removed 3 bases from V and 5 bases from J, with 5 bases in between. The CDR3 sequence is 12 residues long. Here the CDR3 DNA reads TGTGCCAGCAGCTTGTTCGATCAGCCCCAGCATTTT. Translating gives CASSLFDQPQHF.

V is TRBV6-5 and J is TRBJ2-2; 10 bases map to TRBD2. The germline V gene encodes CDR1 MNHEY and CDR2 SVGAGI. V gave up 6 bases and J gave up 7 bases; unmatched junction bases: 8. The CDR3 is 15 amino acids. The CDR3 loop is CASSRSGGDVGELFF. Written as DNA, the CDR3 is TGTGCCAGCAGCCGCAGCGGGGGGGATGTCGGGGAGCTGTTTTTT.

This clone has a single count. The genes are TRBV2 and TRBJ1-6; D is possibly TRBD1 (5 bases). V lost 2 bases and J 12 bases, leaving 14 bases between the germline ends. The CDR3 length is 14 residues. CDR1 SNHLY and CDR2 FYNNEI come from the germline V gene. CDR3 coding DNA: TGTGCCAGCAGTGAACGGGGGATCCCTGGACCCCTCCACTTT. This codes for CASSERGIPGPLHF.

V gene TRBV15 combines with J gene TRBJ2-7; D ambiguous. The V end was cut by 0 bases, the J end by 4 bases, with 4 bases between. The CDR3 contains 12 residues. Germline lookup yields CDR1 LNHNV and CDR2 YYDKDF (reference sequence). The CDR3 reads CATSRDQYEQYF. In DNA, the CDR3 is TGTGCCACCAGCAGAGACCAATACGAGCAGTACTTC.

As to this clone: A read error may produce the germline difference seen at one junction end. Other DNA sequences in this sample translate to the same CDR3. V gene TRBV6-1 combines with J gene TRBJ2-7; D is perhaps TRBD2 (5 bases). The CDR3 runs 12 residues. Germline CDR1 is MNHNS and CDR2 is SASEGT. The CDR3 DNA follows: TGTGCTAGCACCTTGACTGACCGCGGGCGGTACTTC. Protein sequence: CASTLTDRGRYF.

V is TRBV7-3 and J is TRBJ1-2; D remains ambiguous. Germline assignment: CDR1 SGHTA and CDR2 FQGTGA. This CDR3 region has 15 residues. Trimming shortened V by 5 bases and J by 3 bases, and 16 bases separated the two germline ends. The CDR3 nucleotides read TGTGCCAGCAGCCCGTCTGGGAGGTCGGACTATGGCTACACCTTC. It codes for CASSPSGRSDYGYTF.